Described below is a single TCR beta chain sequence and its context. The antigen remains undetermined. In the PCR, 60 Vbeta and 13 Jbeta primers were used. The method was immunoSEQ multiplex PCR; TCRdb's version includes in-frame clones alone and lacks a portion of them. The sample shows tens of thousands of clones, about 76% of them seen only once. The sample is drawn from a study of cytomegalovirus exposure and HLA in healthy donors. Study outcomes and limitations: Reported findings show TCR beta sequences accurately forecast HLA-A and HLA-B alleles in most subjects. Listed as cytomegalovirus-associated were 170 or so TCR beta chains.

The germline V gene has CDR1 SGHNT and CDR2 YYREEE (reference sequence). V shed 4 bases and J shed 3 bases, with 11 bases lying between them. CDR3 size: 14 residues. The receptor was derived from a man aged 50 or older in good health and CMV-seronegative. The V gene is TRBV5-4, the J gene TRBJ1-5, with D unclear. Input material: PBMCs. For the CDR3, the DNA is TGTGCCAGCAGCCCCTCCGAGAACAATCAGCCCCAGCATTTT. Translation gives CASSPSENNQPQHF.